The next 14 T cell receptor beta chains were all read from a single sample in a study of T cells in tuberculosis. Here immunoSEQ multiplex PCR was the method, and the copy in TCRdb shows in-frame clones only, minus some. The sample lists roughly 35,000 clones, more than 85% occurring once. Sequenced material: PBMCs. The receptors were sampled from a donor aged 10-29 years with latent tuberculosis or without tuberculosis infection.

The rearrangement joins TRBV25-1 to TRBJ2-6; weak D call: TRBD1 (6 bases). Germline V gene sequence: CDR1 MGHDK, CDR2 SYGVNS. CDR3 length equals 14 residues. V was trimmed by 8 bases and J by 2 bases, leaving 10 bases between them. The CDR3: CASLQGAGANVLTF. The CDR3 bases are TGTGCCAGCCTACAGGGAGCTGGGGCCAACGTCCTGACTTTC.

This clone was seen a single time. The V gene is TRBV27, the J gene TRBJ2-4; possible D gene TRBD1, 6 bases. Trimming left V 6 bases short and J 5 bases short, with 20 bases between. CDR3 size: 16 residues. Germline V gene data show CDR1 as MNHEY and CDR2 as SMNVEV (reference sequence). CDR3 in amino acids: CASSRTGKRFENIQYF. The CDR3 DNA sequence: TGTGCCAGCAGCCGAACAGGGAAACGGTTCGAAAACATTCAGTACTTC.

This chain uses TRBV2 with TRBJ1-2, with 7 positions matching TRBD1. V shed 3 bases, J shed 0 bases, and the junction held 4 bases outside the gene matches. Germline values: CDR1 SNHLY, CDR2 FYNNEI. This CDR3 region has 15 residues. CDR3: CASSDQGGANYGYTF. Written as DNA, the CDR3 is TGTGCCAGCAGTGATCAGGGGGGAGCTAACTATGGCTACACCTTC. The whole variable domain, remainder taken from reference TRBV2 and TRBJ1-2, is EPEVTQTPSHQVTQMGQEVILRCVPISNHLYFYWYRQILGQKVEFLVSFYNNEISEKSEIFDDQFSVERPDGSNFTLKIRSTKLEDSAMYFCASSDQGGANYGYTFGSGTRLTVV.

The gene calls are TRBV5-5 and TRBJ1-5, with D tentatively TRBD1 (5 bases). Trimming removed 0 bases at V and 0 bases at J, with 10 bases between. The CDR3 has 16 amino acids. Germline V gene lookup returns CDR1 SGHKS and CDR2 YYEKEE (reference sequence). The CDR3 loop reads CASSLGQGYSNQPQHF. The DNA of the CDR3 is TGTGCCAGCAGCTTGGGTCAGGGATATAGCAATCAGCCCCAGCATTTT.

The rearrangement links TRBV6-1 to TRBJ2-7, with D unclear. Looked up from germline, CDR1 is MNHNS and CDR2 is SASEGT. V was pared by 6 bases and J by 1 base, with 7 bases between. The CDR3 runs 12 residues. CDR3 region: CASRAVSYEQYF. CDR3 nucleotides: TGTGCCAGCAGAGCCGTGTCCTACGAGCAGTACTTC.

The V call is TRBV7-3, the J call TRBJ2-1; the D is unclear. V was shortened by 5 bases and J by 0 bases, with 5 bases between the two germline ends. Germline CDR1 reads SGHTA; CDR2 reads FQGTGA. The CDR3 has 13 residues. CDR3 nucleotide sequence: TGTGCCAGCAGCCTGAGCTCCTACAATGAGCAGTTCTTC. It is translated as CASSLSSYNEQFF. Variable domain in full (rest from reference TRBV7-3 and TRBJ2-1): GAGVSQTPSNKVTEKGKYVELRCDPISGHTALYWYRQSLGQGPEFLIYFQGTGAADDSGLPNDRFFAVRPEGSVSTLKIQRTERGDSAVYLCASSLSSYNEQFFGPGTRLTVL.

The chain links TRBV21-1 to TRBJ1-5; the D call of TRBD1 is as the table states it, not checked on the DNA. TRBV21-1 is noted as a pseudogene. This CDR3 comprises 16 residues. DNA for the CDR3: TGTGCCAGCAGCAAAGCTTCAGGGATTATCAATCAGCCCCAGCATTTT. The encoded protein is CASSKASGIINQPQHF.

This clone has a single count. This chain connects TRBV7-2 to TRBJ1-2, with 8 bases lining up with TRBD1. Germline V gene data show CDR1 as SGHTA and CDR2 as FQGNSA. After removal of 1 base from V and 7 bases from J, the junction contained 8 bases not matched to a gene. The CDR3 totals 15 residues. CDR3 DNA sequence: TGTGCCAGCAGCTTAGTGGACAGGGCCTCTTCTGGCTACACCTTC. Encoded protein: CASSLVDRASSGYTF.

V is TRBV10-1 and J is TRBJ1-2, with 7 bases fitting TRBD1. Germline CDR1 is WNHNN and CDR2 is SYGVQD (reference sequence). The CDR3 loop spans 13 amino acids. V gave up 7 bases and J gave up 4 bases; unmatched junction bases: 6. The CDR3 DNA follows: TGCGCCAGCAAAGACAGGGCCAGCTATGGCTACACCTTC. Translation gives CASKDRASYGYTF.

V gene TRBV28 combines with J gene TRBJ2-4; 9 bases are a match to TRBD1. The junction had 8 bases not matched to a gene; V was cut back by 5 bases and J by 9 bases. The CDR3 is 14 residues long. Germline V lookup: CDR1 MDHEN, CDR2 SYDVKM. CDR3 sequence (DNA): TGTGCCAGCAGTCCCTGGACAGGGGTTAGCATTCAGTACTTC. Protein product: CASSPWTGVSIQYF.

This clone turned up a few times. The CDR3 protein is CASSRETYEQYF. The CDR3, as DNA: TGTGCCAGCAGCAGAGAAACCTACGAGCAGTACTTC. The chain recombines TRBV7-9 with TRBJ2-7; D gene uncertain. CDR3 length equals 12 residues. Trimming cost V 5 bases and J 2 bases, with 7 bases left between them. Germline V gene sequence: CDR1 SEHNR, CDR2 FQNEAQ (reference sequence).

The chain recombines TRBV2 with TRBJ2-7; 8 bases agree with TRBD2. Germline CDR1 is SNHLY and CDR2 is FYNNEI. The V segment lost 7 bases and the J segment 2 bases; nucleotides outside the gene matches: 7. The CDR3 runs to 14 residues. CDR3: CASKSGGNPYEQYF. The DNA for the CDR3 is TGTGCCAGCAAGTCGGGGGGGAACCCCTACGAGCAGTACTTC.

V gene TRBV5-1 combines with J gene TRBJ1-3; 11 bases are a match to TRBD1. The CDR3 contains 15 residues. With V trimmed by 3 bases and J by 3 bases, 2 bases remained unmatched. The germline V gene encodes CDR1 SGHRS and CDR2 YFSETQ. For the CDR3, the DNA is TGCGCCAGCAGCTCGGACAGGGGGCATGGAAACACCATATATTTT. This encodes CASSSDRGHGNTIYF.

This clone was detected a few times. The same CDR3 arises from other DNA sequences in this sample as well. The chain links TRBV27 to TRBJ1-2, with D perhaps matching TRBD1 (6 bases). In germline, CDR1 is MNHEY, CDR2 SMNVEV (reference sequence). V was cut by 0 bases and J by 2 bases, with 7 bases left in between. The CDR3 extends over 14 amino acids. The CDR3 DNA reads TGTGCCAGCAGTTTATCCACAGGGAACTATGGCTACACCTTC. Amino acid sequence: CASSLSTGNYGYTF.